Sequencing of this T cell receptor beta chain was carried out in a study of post-analysis software for immune sequencing data. The wider study: Several disease courses (relapsing-remitting, secondary progressive and progressive-relapsing) of multiple sclerosis were included.

Study-wide results and limits: F measure showed strong co-clustering of same-batch samples. Patients carried 4 or 5 TRBV segments more frequently than controls did, and TRBV5-6, TRBV5-1 and TRBV20-1 were among them. Multiple sclerosis was associated with a significant reduction in normalized Chao1 diversity relative to controls.

Unique molecular identifiers were carried by the TCR beta cDNA libraries. Roughly 0.5 million cDNA molecules were obtained from roughly 0.93 to 9.6 million T cells. TCRdb processed the PCR reads anew with MiXCR; each CDR3 protein has one entry. The top ten clones hold roughly 8.2% of a sample with 350,000 to 450,000 distinct CDR3 sequences, 30% to 45% of them seen once. This clonotype was found a few times. Its target is not known. Trimming removed 4 bases from V and 4 bases from J, with 10 bases in between. In germline, CDR1 is SQVTM, CDR2 ANQGSEA. CDR3 length: 12 residues. The chain employs TRBV29-1 and TRBJ1-1, with a tentative D call TRBD1 (6 bases). The source of this sequence is a girl under 10 years old with multiple sclerosis. Sequences were obtained from blood. This chain's CDR3 is CSVGGGVTEAFF. For the CDR3, the DNA is TGCAGCGTTGGAGGGGGGGTCACTGAAGCTTTCTTT.